Listed here are 12 T cell receptor beta chains from one sample, sequenced in a study of OX40 agonist ivuxolimab in advanced cancers. Produced via immunoSEQ multiplex PCR; TCRdb's table is partial and in-frame only. The sample yields over 70,000 clones, under 95% seen once. This sample comprised CD4+ or CD8+ T cells sorted from blood, obtained in a trial of the OX40 agonist ivuxolimab. The receptors were sampled from an adult with an advanced solid tumor such as melanoma, head and neck, liver or kidney cancer.

The rearrangement links TRBV14 to TRBJ2-1; the D gene is possibly TRBD2 (5 bases). The CDR3 consists of 17 residues. The V gene's germline CDR1 is SGHDN and CDR2 FVKESK. The V gene lost 0 bases and the J gene lost 12 bases, with 24 bases spanning the gap. The CDR3 region is CASSQEVGIATPGGQFF. In nucleotides, the CDR3 is TGTGCCAGCAGCCAAGAAGTCGGGATAGCCACACCTGGAGGGCAGTTCTTC.

This clone has more than one count but fewer than ten. This chain uses TRBV21-1 with TRBJ1-5; the table's D gene call, TRBD1, was not cross checked with the DNA. TRBV21-1 is noted as a pseudogene. CDR3 length: 15 residues. CDR3 nucleotides: TGTGCCAGCAGCAAAGGAGGCAGGGGTTCGCAGCCCCAGCATTTT. Its translation is CASSKGGRGSQPQHF.

This rearrangement joins TRBV6-6 to TRBJ2-1; D gene unclear. Germline V lookup: CDR1 MNHNY, CDR2 SVGAGI (reference sequence). V lost 5 bases and J 5 bases, leaving 10 bases between the germline ends. The CDR3 runs 13 residues. DNA of the CDR3: TGTGCCAGCAGTAAATATGAGGACAATGAGCAGTTCTTC. It yields the protein CASSKYEDNEQFF.

The gene calls are TRBV11-2 and TRBJ2-5; D perhaps matches TRBD2 (6 bases). The CDR3 consists of 13 residues. The germline gives CDR1 SGHAT, CDR2 FQNNGV. V was cut by 3 bases and J by 5 bases, with 10 bases left in between. This CDR3 is CASSFGGMETQYF. The CDR3 nucleotides are TGTGCCAGCAGCTTTGGGGGGATGGAGACCCAGTACTTC.

The rearrangement uses TRBV7-9 and TRBJ2-1; TRBD1 matches at 10 bases. From germline, CDR1 is SEHNR and CDR2 FQNEAQ (reference sequence). CDR3 length: 17 residues. V dropped 5 bases and J dropped 6; count of bases not matched to a gene: 13. CDR3 protein: CASSPNRRDRGGNEQFF. The CDR3 DNA follows: TGTGCCAGCAGCCCCAACCGTAGGGACAGGGGCGGCAATGAGCAGTTCTTC.

The rearrangement joins TRBV21-1 to TRBJ2-3; the tabulated D call, TRBD1, remains unverified against the DNA. TRBV21-1 is a pseudogene locus. CDR3 length: 17 residues. The CDR3 region is CASSKVSKGVITDTQYF. CDR3 nucleotides: TGTGCCAGCAGCAAAGTATCCAAGGGGGTGATCACAGATACGCAGTATTTT.

The chain employs TRBV28 and TRBJ2-1; the match to TRBD2 covers 9 bases. The CDR3 totals 21 residues. The ends lost 4 bases at V and 0 bases at J; junction bases unmatched: 19. Germline CDR1 reads MDHEN; CDR2 reads SYDVKM. CDR3 bases: TGTGCCAGCAGTTCCCCTCTGCTAGCGGGACTCCAAAAAAGCTCCTACAATGAGCAGTTCTTC. It yields the protein CASSSPLLAGLQKSSYNEQFF. Looking up the rest from reference TRBV28 and TRBJ2-1 gives the full variable domain: DVKVTQSSRYLVKRTGEKVFLECVQDMDHENMFWYRQDPGLGLRLIYFSYDVKMKEKGDIPEGYSVSREKKERFSLILESASTNQTSMYLCASSSPLLAGLQKSSYNEQFFGPGTRLTVL.

The chain is built from TRBV20-1 and TRBJ2-3; D gene ambiguous. Germline V gene sequence: CDR1 DFQATT, CDR2 SNEGSKA (reference sequence). Trimming removed 6 bases at V and 6 bases at J, with 10 bases between. CDR3 size: 11 residues. This chain's CDR3 is CSARTIDTQYF. CDR3 nucleotides: TGCAGTGCGAGGACCATCGATACGCAGTATTTT.

The V gene is TRBV5-5, the J gene TRBJ1-1; D is uncertain. CDR1 is SGHKS and CDR2 is YYEKEE in the germline V gene (reference sequence). V lost 6 bases to trimming and J lost 1 base, with 16 bases between them. This CDR3 spans 15 amino acids. CDR3 sequence: CASNPRSQANTEAFF. In DNA, the CDR3 is TGTGCCAGCAATCCCAGGAGTCAGGCGAACACTGAAGCTTTCTTT.

The rearrangement links TRBV29-1 to TRBJ2-2; 10 nucleotides match TRBD2. The junction had 13 bases not matched to a gene; V was cut back by 3 bases and J by 6 bases. This CDR3 is 17 amino acids long. Germline V gene sequence: CDR1 SQVTM, CDR2 ANQGSEA. The CDR3 DNA follows: TGCAGCGTTGAGCGACAGGGAACTAGCGGGATCCCCGGGGAGCTGTTTTTT. Its translation is CSVERQGTSGIPGELFF.

Here the CDR3 reads CASSIVGGRRTGRAEQFF. The CDR3, as DNA: TGTGCCAGTAGTATAGTCGGGGGGCGGCGGACAGGTAGGGCTGAGCAGTTCTTC. The rearrangement uses TRBV19 and TRBJ2-1; D tentatively fits TRBD1 or TRBD2 (7 bases each). This CDR3 is 18 amino acids long. The V end was cut by 1 base, the J end by 9 bases, with 25 bases between. Looked up from germline, CDR1 is LNHDA and CDR2 is SQIVND (reference sequence).

This chain joins TRBV7-2 and TRBJ1-1; TRBD1 agrees at 9 bases. This CDR3 contains 15 residues. The V gene end was trimmed by 1 base and the J gene end by 10 bases; junction bases not matched to a gene: 10. CDR1 and CDR2 from the germline V gene are SGHTA and FQGNSA. The CDR3 DNA reads as TGTGCCAGCAGCTTAGTAGGGACAGGGTATAGTGGAGCTTTCTTT. The encoded protein is CASSLVGTGYSGAFF.